These 31 T cell receptor beta chains came from one sample sequenced in a study of regulatory T cells in long-lasting Graves disease. Arm-PCR of CDR3 regions and iRepertoire HTBI primers were the basis on which TCR beta libraries were built. MiXCR, applied by TCRdb to the multiplex PCR reads, yields one record per CDR3 protein. Among some 500,000 distinct CDR3 sequences, approximately 13% were seen once, and the ten largest hold under 10%. As for time point: newly diagnosed GD, antithyroid drugs for less than 3 months. Construction of the TCR library relied on RNA isolated from PBMCs. This sample also appeared in a second study, on T cells in Graves' hyperthyroidism and ophthalmopathy.

Sequenced material: peripheral blood mononuclear cells (PBMCs), taken at new diagnosis, from a patient treated with antithyroid drugs. These receptor sequences come from a man under 40 with Graves disease.

The chain has TRBV30 and TRBJ1-2; no reliable D call. Deletions cut 0 bases from V and 7 bases from J, with 9 bases between. CDR1 and CDR2 (germline): GTSNPN, SVGIG (reference sequence). The CDR3 is 12 amino acids. Here the CDR3 DNA reads TGTGCCTGGAGTGTGGCTGATGCTGGCTACACCTTC. Translation gives CAWSVADAGYTF.

This clonotype was counted only a few times. This sequence joins TRBV20-1 and TRBJ2-1, with D possibly matching TRBD1 (5 bases). V lost 6 bases to trimming and J lost 12 bases, with 24 bases between them. Germline V gene sequence: CDR1 DFQATT, CDR2 SNEGSKA (reference sequence). This CDR3 contains 14 residues. The DNA of the CDR3 is TGCAGTGCCGAAACCTCTAAGGGGTACAGTGGGCAGTTCTTC. It translates to CSAETSKGYSGQFF.

Ten or more counts support this clonotype. This chain connects TRBV27 to TRBJ2-1; 11 nucleotides align to TRBD2. The CDR3 is made up of 15 amino acids. CDR1 and CDR2 from the germline V gene are MNHEY and SMNVEV (reference sequence). V lost 5 bases, J lost 5 bases, and 5 bases stayed unmatched. CDR3 region: CASSELAGGHNEQFF. The CDR3 DNA reads as TGTGCCAGCAGTGAGCTAGCGGGAGGTCACAATGAGCAGTTCTTC.

Concerning this clonotype itself: A much larger clone lies one base from this, so it may be a read error. The chain couples TRBV20-1 to TRBJ2-2, with 9 bases aligning to TRBD2. V lost 5 bases to trimming and J lost 7 bases; unmatched junction nucleotides: 5. CDR1 DFQATT and CDR2 SNEGSKA come from the germline V gene (reference sequence). The CDR3 is 13 amino acids. The CDR3 spells CSAGGRASGELFF. CDR3 DNA sequence: TGCAGTGCTGGCGGGAGGGCCAGCGGGGAGCTGTTTTTT.

Notes on this clonotype: One end of the junction fails to match germline, which may point to a read error. V is TRBV12-3 or TRBV12-4 and J is TRBJ2-5; no reliable D call. The CDR3 has 11 residues. The CDR3 bases are TGTGCCAGCAGTTTATTGGAGACCCGGTACTTC. This codes for CASSLLETRYF.

This clonotype has at least ten counts. The V gene is TRBV2, the J gene TRBJ2-1; either TRBD1 or TRBD2 may fit D (6 bases each). The closer fit of TRBJ2-5 to the DNA end suggests the J call may be wrong. CDR3 length equals 13 residues. Germline V gene data show CDR1 as SNHLY and CDR2 as FYNNEI. CDR3 amino acids: CATQKRGPETQYF. The CDR3, as DNA: TGTGCCACCCAGAAACGGGGGCCAGAGACCCAGTACTTC.

This clonotype was detected only once. The chain carries TRBV28 and TRBJ2-5, with 9 bases lining up with TRBD1. This CDR3 comprises 15 residues. The V gene end was trimmed by 4 bases and the J gene end by 1 base; junction bases not matched to a gene: 4. Germline-derived CDR1 and CDR2 are MDHEN and SYDVKM. The CDR3, as DNA: TGTGCCAGCAGTTGGGGGACAGGGAGCCAAGAGACCCAGTACTTC. It translates to CASSWGTGSQETQYF.

This clonotype was seen a handful of times. The CDR3 sequence is CASSGMEYEQFF. The CDR3 nucleotides are TGCGCCAGCAGTGGTATGGAGTATGAGCAGTTCTTC. The rearrangement links TRBV10-2 to TRBJ2-1; D call uncertain. CDR1 WSHSY and CDR2 SAAADI come from the germline V gene. V dropped 4 bases and J dropped 8 bases, with 9 bases sitting between them. CDR3 size: 12 residues.

There are many counts of this clonotype. The rearrangement links TRBV7-2 to TRBJ2-5; D remains ambiguous. Germline loops: CDR1 SGHTA, CDR2 FQGNSA. The V end was cut by 4 bases, the J end by 1 base, with 13 bases between. The CDR3 has 15 amino acids. Here the CDR3 reads CASSSLRLAQETQYF. DNA of the CDR3: TGTGCCAGCAGCTCTCTCCGACTGGCCCAAGAGACCCAGTACTTC.

This clonotype was counted many times. This chain uses TRBV5-1 with TRBJ1-4, with TRBD1 matching 9 bases. V shed 4 bases, J shed 6 bases, and the junction held 7 bases outside the gene matches. This CDR3 is built from 15 residues. Looked up from germline, CDR1 is SGHRS and CDR2 is YFSETQ. CDR3 nucleotide sequence: TGCGCCAGCAGCCAGACAGGGGGAAATTATGAAAAACTGTTTTTT. As protein: CASSQTGGNYEKLFF.

This clonotype was picked up many times. The J gene is TRBJ1-1, the V gene TRBV10-3, with D hard to call. V gave up 6 bases and J gave up 1 base, with 12 bases separating them. This CDR3 contains 14 residues. CDR1 ENHRY and CDR2 SYGVKD come from the germline V gene. This chain's CDR3 is CAIRSTSGNTEAFF. The CDR3 region has the DNA TGTGCCATCAGATCTACGAGTGGGAACACTGAAGCTTTCTTT.

This clonotype was found many times. The chain employs TRBV12-3 or TRBV12-4 and TRBJ1-2; no clear D. The V end was cut by 5 bases, the J end by 7 bases, with 2 bases between. The CDR3 has 9 residues. The CDR3 DNA is TGTGCCAGCAGTCCTGGCTACACCTTC. Translated, it gives CASSPGYTF.

This clonotype was found a few times. The V call is TRBV5-1, the J call TRBJ2-1, with D perhaps being TRBD1 or TRBD2 (5 bases each). The length of the CDR3 is 16 residues. Trimming took off 7 bases at V and 5 bases at J, with 22 bases between the two ends. In germline, CDR1 is SGHRS, CDR2 YFSETQ. CDR3 loop: CASALYVGANNNEQFF. CDR3 DNA: TGCGCCAGCGCCCTATATGTCGGGGCTAATAACAATGAGCAGTTCTTC.

This clonotype has at least ten counts. The chain is built from TRBV12-3 or TRBV12-4 and TRBJ1-1; D remains ambiguous. The length of the CDR3 is 12 residues. V lost 6 bases to trimming and J lost 1 base, with 6 bases between them. CDR3 residues: CASRQGNTEAFF. In nucleotides, the CDR3 is TGTGCCAGCAGGCAAGGGAACACTGAAGCTTTCTTT.

This clonotype was counted many times. The J gene is TRBJ1-5, the V gene TRBV7-9; the D gene is possibly TRBD1 (5 bases). The CDR3 runs 17 residues. V lost 2 bases and J 3 bases, leaving 17 bases between the germline ends. Germline V gene sequence: CDR1 SEHNR, CDR2 FQNEAQ (reference sequence). This chain's CDR3 is CASSLSLGRDTNQPQHF. The CDR3 DNA reads as TGTGCCAGCAGCTTATCGTTGGGCAGGGATACCAATCAGCCCCAGCATTTT.

The chain uses TRBV7-3 and TRBJ2-4; either TRBD1 or TRBD2 may fit D (5 bases each). Germline lookup yields CDR1 SGHTA and CDR2 FQGTGA. The CDR3 length is 15 residues. V was pared by 1 base and J by 3 bases, with 10 bases between. The CDR3 DNA follows: TGTGCCAGCAGCTTAATTCCTGGGGGCAAAAACATTCAGTACTTC. Amino acid sequence: CASSLIPGGKNIQYF.

This clonotype was seen a few times. The gene calls are TRBV5-1 and TRBJ2-3; 8 bases are shared with TRBD2. Germline V lookup: CDR1 SGHRS, CDR2 YFSETQ. Trimming at V came to 3 bases and at J to 3 bases, leaving 9 bases not matched to a gene. This CDR3 is built from 16 residues. The CDR3 sequence is CASSSIAGRGTDTQYF. The CDR3 DNA follows: TGCGCCAGCAGCTCCATAGCGGGGAGAGGGACAGATACGCAGTATTTT.

This clonotype was found many times. This rearrangement joins TRBV27 to TRBJ2-5, with D possibly called TRBD1 or TRBD2 (5 bases each). This CDR3 spans 18 amino acids. Trimming stripped 4 bases from V and 1 base from J, with 22 bases between. Germline V gene data show CDR1 as MNHEY and CDR2 as SMNVEV (reference sequence). CDR3: CASSSLEGLAVLQETQYF. In nucleotides, the CDR3 is TGTGCCAGCAGTTCACTCGAGGGGCTGGCAGTCCTCCAAGAGACCCAGTACTTC.

As concerns this clonotype: This could be a read error, since a much larger clone is one nucleotide away. V usage is TRBV18 and J usage is TRBJ2-1, with D possibly TRBD2 on 5 matching bases. The J call may be incorrect, as the DNA end agrees better with TRBJ2-5. CDR1 and CDR2 (germline): KGHSH, LQKENI. The CDR3 consists of 16 residues. CDR3 loop: CASSPPVTRMREPQYF. The CDR3 bases are TGTGCCAGCTCACCACCGGTGACCAGGATGAGGGAGCCCCAGTACTTC.

In its sample, this clonotype was seen many times. V usage is TRBV5-4 and J usage is TRBJ2-3; D remains unclear. The CDR3 consists of 14 residues. The V end was cut by 4 bases, the J end by 2 bases, with 11 bases between. Germline lookup yields CDR1 SGHNT and CDR2 YYREEE (reference sequence). CDR3 in DNA: TGTGCCAGCAGCCCCAGGCGCCTCACAGATACGCAGTATTTT. Its protein is CASSPRRLTDTQYF.

This clonotype was recorded a few times. V is TRBV20-1 and J is TRBJ2-3; 10 nucleotides match TRBD2. The CDR3 is 15 amino acids. V shed 3 bases and J 2 bases; nucleotides not matched to a gene: 5. Germline V CDR1 and CDR2: DFQATT, SNEGSKA (reference sequence). The CDR3 sequence is CSASDGTSVTDTQYF. CDR3 nucleotides: TGCAGTGCTAGTGACGGGACTAGCGTCACAGATACGCAGTATTTT.

This clonotype was observed a few times. The V gene is TRBV7-9, the J gene TRBJ1-1; D gene unclear. The length of the CDR3 is 12 residues. Deletions cut 5 bases from V and 3 bases from J, with 7 bases between. Germline V lookup: CDR1 SEHNR, CDR2 FQNEAQ (reference sequence). CDR3: CASSQSDTEAFF. The CDR3 DNA reads as TGTGCCAGCAGCCAGAGTGACACTGAAGCTTTCTTT.

This clonotype has at least ten counts. CDR3 residues: CASSLALLAGGSSEQYF. CDR3 DNA sequence: TGCGCCAGCAGCTTGGCCCTACTAGCGGGAGGTTCTAGCGAGCAGTACTTC. This chain connects TRBV5-1 to TRBJ2-7, with 12 bases that match TRBD2. The CDR3 spans 17 residues. Germline V CDR1 and CDR2: SGHRS, YFSETQ. V was pared by 0 bases and J by 6 bases, with 10 bases of the junction left unmatched.

Notes on this clonotype: At one boundary the junction diverges from the germline segment, which might be a read error. The chain carries TRBV30 and TRBJ2-2, with TRBD2 identical over 10 bases. In germline, CDR1 is GTSNPN, CDR2 SVGIG (reference sequence). The CDR3 covers 14 residues. CDR3 nucleotides: TGTGCCTGGAGATATAGCGGGAGGTCCGGGGAGCCGTTTTTT. It yields the protein CAWRYSGRSGEPFF.

Note on this clonotype: A much more abundant neighbour one base away suggests this may be a read error. This chain joins TRBV20-1 and TRBJ2-7, with D perhaps matching TRBD2 (6 bases). Germline CDR1 reads DFQATT; CDR2 reads SNEGSKA (reference sequence). The CDR3 is 13 amino acids. The CDR3 DNA follows: TGCAGTGCCAGGGACGGGTGGGAGGACGAGCGGTACTTC. Translating it yields CSARDGWEDERYF.

This clonotype was found many times. This chain joins TRBV15 and TRBJ1-6; D is unresolved. The germline V gene has CDR1 LNHNV and CDR2 YYDKDF (reference sequence). Between the trimmed V and J ends, which lost 3 bases and 10 bases, there was a span of 10 bases. The CDR3 consists of 13 residues. This CDR3 is CATSSDVESPLHF. The DNA of the CDR3 is TGTGCCACCAGCAGCGATGTTGAATCACCCCTCCACTTT.

Regarding this clonotype: The junction departs from the called germline gene at one end, perhaps through a read error. The chain couples TRBV7-8 to TRBJ2-6; no firm D call. The CDR3 extends over 17 amino acids. Germline V gene sequence: CDR1 SGHVS, CDR2 FQNEAQ. The CDR3 spells CASSLDQALAGANVLTF. The CDR3 DNA reads as TGTGCCAGCAGTTTAGACCAGGCCCTAGCTGGGGCCAACGTCCTGACTTTC.

The genes are TRBV3-1 and TRBJ2-1; 7 nucleotides align to TRBD1. In germline, CDR1 is LGHDT, CDR2 YNNKEL (reference sequence). CDR3 length equals 14 residues. V was clipped by 4 bases and J by 6 bases; unmatched bases: 6. This CDR3 is CASSRNRGPNEQFF. CDR3 coding DNA: TGTGCCAGCAGCCGCAACAGGGGCCCCAATGAGCAGTTCTTC.

This clonotype was recorded at least ten times. The chain employs TRBV5-1 and TRBJ2-3, with TRBD1 matching over 10 bases. Per germline, CDR1 SGHRS and CDR2 YFSETQ. The CDR3 loop spans 14 amino acids. With 4 bases clipped from V and 6 bases from J, the junction kept 5 bases outside the gene matches. The CDR3 loop reads CASSPGQGKDTQYF. As DNA, the CDR3 is TGCGCCAGCAGCCCGGGACAGGGGAAGGATACGCAGTATTTT.

This rearrangement joins TRBV19 to TRBJ2-1, with D unclear. Germline lookup yields CDR1 LNHDA and CDR2 SQIVND (reference sequence). The V and J ends lost 3 bases and 9 bases respectively, with 24 bases between them. This CDR3 has 17 amino acids. CDR3 nucleotide sequence: TGTGCCAGTAGTATTACGGGTTGGGTCAGACCTTGGGGTGAGCAGTTCTTC. This codes for CASSITGWVRPWGEQFF.

This clonotype was observed at least ten times. The chain links TRBV11-2 to TRBJ2-7, with D perhaps matching TRBD1 or TRBD2 (5 bases each). The CDR3 is made up of 16 amino acids. Trimming stripped 1 base from V and 0 bases from J, with 13 bases between. Germline V gene lookup returns CDR1 SGHAT and CDR2 FQNNGV. The CDR3 sequence: CASSLVLSGSSYEQYF. CDR3 bases: TGTGCCAGCAGCTTAGTTTTGTCAGGGAGCTCCTACGAGCAGTACTTC.